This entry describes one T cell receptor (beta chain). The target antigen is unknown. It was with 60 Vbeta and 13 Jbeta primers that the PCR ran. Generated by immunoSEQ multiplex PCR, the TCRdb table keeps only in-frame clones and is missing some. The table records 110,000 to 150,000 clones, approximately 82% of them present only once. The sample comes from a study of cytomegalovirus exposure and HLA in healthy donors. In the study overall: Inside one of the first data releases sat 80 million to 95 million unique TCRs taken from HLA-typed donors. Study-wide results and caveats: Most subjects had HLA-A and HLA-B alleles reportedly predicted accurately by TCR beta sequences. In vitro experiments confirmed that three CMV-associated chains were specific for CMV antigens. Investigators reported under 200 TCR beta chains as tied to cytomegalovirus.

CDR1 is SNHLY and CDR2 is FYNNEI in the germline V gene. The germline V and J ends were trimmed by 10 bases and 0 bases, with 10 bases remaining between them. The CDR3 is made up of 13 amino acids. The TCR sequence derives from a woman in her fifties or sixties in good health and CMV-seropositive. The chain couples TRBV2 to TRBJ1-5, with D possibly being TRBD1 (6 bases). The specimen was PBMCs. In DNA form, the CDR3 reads TGTGCCACCCGGACAGATAGCAATCAGCCCCAGCATTTT. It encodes CATRTDSNQPQHF.